The 32 T cell receptor beta chains below come from one sample, sequenced in a study of graft-versus-host responses after intestinal transplantation. Data came from immunoSEQ multiplex PCR; TCRdb stores just in-frame clones and leaves some out. The table lists about 10,000 clones, nearly 95% of them singletons. The input for sequencing was PBMCs, taken nearly 70 days after transplant. Receptors originate from a human patient who received an intestinal transplant, so some T cells may come from the graft donor.

The chain employs TRBV7-9 and TRBJ2-1; D unclear. Trimming removed 3 bases from V and 5 bases from J, with 20 bases in between. The CDR3 totals 17 residues. Germline CDR1 SEHNR, CDR2 FQNEAQ (reference sequence). CDR3 DNA: TGTGCCAGCAGCTTCACACGACGGGCCAGCGCTCACAATGAGCAGTTCTTC. Translated, it gives CASSFTRRASAHNEQFF.

This chain uses TRBV9 with TRBJ2-3; D is undetermined. With 0 bases removed from V and 4 bases from J, the gap between germline ends came to 12 bases. Germline V gene sequence: CDR1 SGDLS, CDR2 YYNGEE. The CDR3 has 15 residues. CDR3 in amino acids: CASSVETPGADTQYF. In DNA, the CDR3 is TGTGCCAGCAGCGTAGAAACCCCAGGCGCAGATACGCAGTATTTT.

The chain recombines TRBV19 with TRBJ1-1; D uncertain. The CDR3 spans 13 residues. Germline values: CDR1 LNHDA, CDR2 SQIVND (reference sequence). The V end lost 2 bases, the J end lost 7 bases, and 11 bases lay between the germline ends. CDR3 region: CASSIQAVGEAFF. CDR3 DNA sequence: TGTGCCAGTAGTATACAGGCCGTCGGTGAAGCTTTCTTT.

This sequence joins TRBV6-6 and TRBJ1-2; TRBD1 matches 8 bases. The length of the CDR3 is 15 residues. V was clipped by 4 bases and J by 3 bases; unmatched bases: 7. Per the germline V gene, CDR1 is MNHNY and CDR2 is SVGAGI (reference sequence). The CDR3 spells CASSSPDRGDYGYTF. The CDR3 DNA is TGTGCCAGCAGTTCTCCAGACAGGGGAGACTATGGCTACACCTTC.

V gene TRBV6-1 combines with J gene TRBJ2-1; D may be TRBD2 (6 bases). The CDR3 spans 15 residues. CDR1 is MNHNS and CDR2 is SASEGT in the germline V gene. Trimming removed 2 bases at V and 0 bases at J, with 8 bases between. CDR3 DNA: TGTGCCAGCAGTGAACGGGAGAGCTCCTACAATGAGCAGTTCTTC. As protein: CASSERESSYNEQFF.

The gene calls are TRBV5-1 and TRBJ1-1; D is uncertain. Germline CDR1 reads SGHRS; CDR2 reads YFSETQ. This CDR3 has 15 residues. V lost 3 bases and J lost 0, with 12 bases in between. The DNA for the CDR3 is TGCGCCAGCAGCTGGGCCCAGGATATGAACACTGAAGCTTTCTTT. This encodes CASSWAQDMNTEAFF.

The chain is built from TRBV6-5 and TRBJ2-7; the D is unclear. Germline V CDR1 and CDR2: MNHEY, SVGAGI. The V end was cut by 2 bases, the J end by 4 bases, with 12 bases between. The CDR3 runs to 14 residues. The CDR3 protein is CASSYTDGLYEQYF. The CDR3 coding sequence is TGTGCCAGCAGTTACACCGACGGGTTATACGAGCAGTACTTC.

This clone has only one observation. This chain links TRBV6-1 with TRBJ1-2; possibly TRBD1 for D (6 bases). The V and J ends lost 8 bases and 0 bases respectively, with 16 bases between them. The germline CDR1 and CDR2 sequences are MNHNS and SASEGT. This CDR3 spans 15 amino acids. This chain's CDR3 is CASAPGVLANYGYTF. The CDR3 region has the DNA TGTGCCAGCGCACCAGGGGTTCTAGCTAACTATGGCTACACCTTC.

V is TRBV6-9 and J is TRBJ2-7; D might be TRBD2 (6 bases). The germline V gene encodes CDR1 MNHGY and CDR2 SVAAGI. V was shortened by 5 bases and J by 0 bases, with 8 bases between the two germline ends. The CDR3 is 13 residues long. CDR3: CASSVGSSYEQYF. CDR3 sequence (DNA): TGTGCCAGCAGTGTCGGGAGCTCCTACGAGCAGTACTTC.

The chain combines TRBV5-1 with TRBJ2-2; 9 bases align to TRBD1. The CDR3 runs to 17 residues. Germline V gene lookup returns CDR1 SGHRS and CDR2 YFSETQ. V was pared by 2 bases and J by 1 base, with 6 bases of the junction left unmatched. CDR3 in DNA: TGCGCCAGCAGCTTAGGACCGGGACAGGGGAACACCGGGGAGCTGTTTTTT. It codes for CASSLGPGQGNTGELFF. The full variable domain, in which reference TRBV5-1 and TRBJ2-2 provide the parts outside the CDR3, is KAGVTQTPRYLIKTRGQQVTLSCSPISGHRSVSWYQQTPGQGLQFLFEYFSETQRNKGNFPGRFSGRQFSNSRSEMNVSTLELGDSALYLCASSLGPGQGNTGELFFGEGSRLTVL.

This chain joins TRBV7-8 and TRBJ2-5, with 13 bases identical to TRBD2. Germline V gene lookup returns CDR1 SGHVS and CDR2 FQNEAQ. The J segment lost 5 bases and the V segment lost 2 bases, leaving 11 bases of the junction unmatched. CDR3 size: 18 residues. CDR3 residues: CASSLSWTSGSREETQYF. The CDR3 coding sequence is TGTGCCAGCAGCTTATCATGGACTAGCGGGAGTAGAGAGGAGACCCAGTACTTC.

This sequence joins TRBV7-3 and TRBJ2-3, with D possibly TRBD1 on 6 matching bases. This CDR3 has 13 amino acids. CDR1 and CDR2 from the germline V gene are SGHTA and FQGTGA. The V gene lost 5 bases and the J gene lost 3 bases, with 9 bases spanning the gap. CDR3 coding DNA: TGTGCCAGCAGCCTACAGGGTACAGATACGCAGTATTTT. It translates to CASSLQGTDTQYF.

The chain joins TRBV27 to TRBJ1-5; D is undetermined. CDR1 is MNHEY, CDR2 SMNVEV, per germline (reference sequence). Trimming took off 6 bases at V and 2 bases at J, with 17 bases between the two ends. CDR3 length: 16 amino acids. CDR3: CASSHVASFGNQPQHF. The CDR3 DNA is TGTGCCAGCAGCCACGTGGCCTCATTCGGCAATCAGCCCCAGCATTTT.

The chain recombines TRBV30 with TRBJ1-2, with 7 bases fitting TRBD1. Germline CDR1 reads GTSNPN; CDR2 reads SVGIG (reference sequence). The CDR3 is 14 residues long. The J segment lost 4 bases and the V segment lost 0 bases, leaving 5 bases of the junction unmatched. The chain's CDR3 is CAWSVRQGGYGYTF. The CDR3 DNA sequence: TGTGCCTGGAGTGTGAGGCAGGGGGGCTATGGCTACACCTTC.

The table lists this clone with a count of one. This chain links TRBV28 with TRBJ2-1, with 7 bases lining up with TRBD2. V shed 6 bases, J shed 1 base, and the junction held 6 bases outside the gene matches. The length of the CDR3 is 15 residues. Germline V CDR1 and CDR2: MDHEN, SYDVKM. The CDR3 sequence is CASRNSGPSYNEQFF. The CDR3 DNA follows: TGTGCCAGCAGGAATAGCGGGCCATCCTACAATGAGCAGTTCTTC.

The genes are TRBV5-6 and TRBJ2-7; 9 bases are a match to TRBD1. Germline V gene sequence: CDR1 SGHDT, CDR2 YYEEEE. The CDR3 has 15 amino acids. Germline trimming cut 0 bases from V and 5 bases from J; bases unmatched to any gene: 6. For the CDR3, the DNA is TGTGCCAGCAGCTTGGGGACAGGGGACTTTAACGAGCAGTACTTC. It encodes CASSLGTGDFNEQYF.

The chain carries TRBV6-1 and TRBJ1-4; perhaps TRBD1 as D (5 bases). Trimming shortened V by 2 bases and J by 0 bases, and 7 bases separated the two germline ends. The CDR3 is 15 residues long. Per germline, CDR1 MNHNS and CDR2 SASEGT. CDR3 sequence reads: CASSELGATNEKLFF. For the CDR3, the DNA is TGTGCCAGCAGTGAACTGGGGGCAACTAATGAAAAACTGTTTTTT.

This chain connects TRBV28 to TRBJ1-2; 7 bases fit TRBD1. The CDR3 spans 12 residues. CDR1 MDHEN and CDR2 SYDVKM come from the germline V gene. J was trimmed by 7 bases and V by 5 bases; bases with no gene match: 4. The CDR3 reads CASSPGGGGYTF. The DNA for the CDR3 is TGTGCCAGCAGTCCAGGGGGGGGTGGCTACACCTTC.

This rearrangement joins TRBV2 to TRBJ2-6; TRBD1 aligns across 9 bases. CDR1 and CDR2 from the germline V gene are SNHLY and FYNNEI. V lost 4 bases, J lost 11 bases, and 15 bases stayed unmatched. The CDR3 runs to 17 residues. Here the CDR3 DNA reads TGTGCCAGCAGTGGATGGTCGGGACAGGGTCCCTCACACGTCCTGACTTTC. Its protein is CASSGWSGQGPSHVLTF.

This clone occurred once. CDR3 region: CATSRDREQPLSGNTIYF. CDR3 coding DNA: TGTGCCACCAGCAGAGATCGGGAACAGCCCCTCTCTGGAAACACCATATATTTT. The chain joins TRBV15 to TRBJ1-3; D is unresolved. Per germline, CDR1 LNHNV and CDR2 YYDKDF (reference sequence). V was pared by 0 bases and J by 0 bases, with 15 bases between. The CDR3 spans 18 residues.

The chain joins TRBV28 to TRBJ2-7, with D perhaps given as TRBD1 or TRBD2 (6 bases each). The V end was cut by 3 bases, the J end by 5 bases, with 11 bases between. Germline V CDR1 and CDR2: MDHEN, SYDVKM. The CDR3 totals 13 residues. The CDR3 here is CASSFGGWDEQYF. The CDR3 DNA follows: TGTGCCAGCAGTTTCGGGGGCTGGGACGAGCAGTACTTC.

V gene TRBV5-6 combines with J gene TRBJ1-2, with D unclear. The CDR3 covers 15 residues. V was clipped by 4 bases and J by 4 bases, with 17 bases between them. Germline V gives CDR1 SGHDT, CDR2 YYEEEE. The CDR3 is CASSPGGGHSYGYTF. For the CDR3, the DNA is TGTGCCAGCAGCCCGGGAGGAGGGCATTCCTATGGCTACACCTTC.

The rearrangement joins TRBV5-6 to TRBJ2-7; 11 bases fit TRBD2. V dropped 0 bases and J dropped 3; count of bases not matched to a gene: 8. Germline CDR1 reads SGHDT; CDR2 reads YYEEEE. The CDR3 spans 17 residues. The DNA for the CDR3 is TGTGCCAGCAGCTTGGAATATAGCGGGAGGGCCTTCTACGAGCAGTACTTC. Amino acids: CASSLEYSGRAFYEQYF.

The DNA for the CDR3 is TGTGCCAGCAGCTTTGGGACGGTTGACTATGGCTACACCTTC. It specifies CASSFGTVDYGYTF. This rearrangement joins TRBV5-4 to TRBJ1-2; D may be TRBD1 (5 bases). CDR3 length: 14 residues. CDR1 and CDR2 from the germline V gene are SGHNT and YYREEE (reference sequence). Between the trimmed V and J ends, which lost 2 bases and 3 bases, there was a span of 11 bases.

The CDR3: CASSMGPRDDQETQYF. In nucleotides, the CDR3 is TGTGCCAGTAGTATGGGCCCCAGGGACGACCAAGAGACCCAGTACTTC. The gene calls are TRBV19 and TRBJ2-5; perhaps D is TRBD1 or TRBD2 (5 bases each). Trimming took off 3 bases at V and 0 bases at J, with 14 bases between the two ends. CDR1 LNHDA and CDR2 SQIVND come from the germline V gene (reference sequence). There are 16 residues in the CDR3.

In this sample, this clone turned up a few times. The chain has TRBV30 and TRBJ2-7, with TRBD2 matching 11 bases. The germline gives CDR1 GTSNPN, CDR2 SVGIG (reference sequence). The CDR3 has 15 amino acids. Losses at the gene ends were 4 bases for V and 3 bases for J; bases not matched to a gene: 8. CDR3 in DNA: TGTGCCTGGACCATTTTAGCGGGAGGGCTCTACGAGCAGTACTTC. Its translation: CAWTILAGGLYEQYF.

This clone was seen only a few times. DNA of the CDR3: TGTGCCAGCAGCCCTCCTGTGGGAGGCCCCTCCTACGAGCAGTACTTC. The encoded protein is CASSPPVGGPSYEQYF. The chain carries TRBV7-9 and TRBJ2-7; maybe TRBD2 (6 bases). The CDR3 length is 16 residues. Deletions cut 5 bases from V and 0 bases from J, with 17 bases between. In germline, CDR1 is SEHNR, CDR2 FQNEAQ (reference sequence).

CDR3 in amino acids: CASSLDLVHLPYNEQFF. In DNA form, the CDR3 reads TGCGCCAGCAGCTTGGACCTAGTCCATCTCCCCTACAATGAGCAGTTCTTC. This rearrangement joins TRBV5-1 to TRBJ2-1; D remains unclear. The CDR3 spans 17 residues. Germline lookup yields CDR1 SGHRS and CDR2 YFSETQ. V was pared by 0 bases and J by 2 bases, with 15 bases between.

The chain is built from TRBV7-8 and TRBJ1-2; D gene uncertain. This CDR3 is 13 amino acids long. Trimming cost V 1 base and J 8 bases, with 11 bases left between them. The germline V gene has CDR1 SGHVS and CDR2 FQNEAQ. DNA of the CDR3: TGTGCCAGCAGCTTAGATTGGTGGGGAGGCTACACCTTC. This encodes CASSLDWWGGYTF.

This clone appeared a single time. The chain combines TRBV28 with TRBJ2-7, with D possibly being TRBD1 (7 bases). The CDR3 has 15 amino acids. Trimming left V 6 bases short and J 0 bases short, with 15 bases between. Germline loops: CDR1 MDHEN, CDR2 SYDVKM. For the CDR3, the DNA is TGTGCCAGCAGGCCCCTCAGGGGGGCCTCCTACGAGCAGTACTTC. It codes for CASRPLRGASYEQYF.

The rearrangement uses TRBV4-1 and TRBJ2-7; D tentatively reads TRBD1 or TRBD2 (5 bases each). Germline V gene data show CDR1 as MGHRA and CDR2 as YSYEKL. V shed 0 bases and J shed 2 bases, with 20 bases lying between them. The CDR3 totals 18 residues. The DNA for the CDR3 is TGCGCCAGCAGCCAAGATCTTTCCCGGGACCAGCGCCCCTACGAGCAGTACTTC. This encodes CASSQDLSRDQRPYEQYF.

V gene TRBV28 combines with J gene TRBJ2-4, with a tentative D call TRBD2 (6 bases). With 6 bases removed from V and 0 bases from J, the gap between germline ends came to 21 bases. Germline V CDR1 and CDR2: MDHEN, SYDVKM. This CDR3 contains 18 residues. The CDR3: CASSPSASPGLAKNIQYF. In DNA form, the CDR3 reads TGTGCCAGCAGCCCATCCGCCAGCCCGGGACTAGCCAAAAACATTCAGTACTTC.